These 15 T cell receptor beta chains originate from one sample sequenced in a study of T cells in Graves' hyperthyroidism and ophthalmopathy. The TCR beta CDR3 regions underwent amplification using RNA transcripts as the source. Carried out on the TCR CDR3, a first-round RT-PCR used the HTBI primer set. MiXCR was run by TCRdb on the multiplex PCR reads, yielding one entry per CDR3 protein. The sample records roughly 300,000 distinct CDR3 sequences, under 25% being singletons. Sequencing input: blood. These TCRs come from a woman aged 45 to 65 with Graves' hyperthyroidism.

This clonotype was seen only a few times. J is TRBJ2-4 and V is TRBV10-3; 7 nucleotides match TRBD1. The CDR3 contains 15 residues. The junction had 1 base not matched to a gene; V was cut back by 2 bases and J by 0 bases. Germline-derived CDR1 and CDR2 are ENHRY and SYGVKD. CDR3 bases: TGTGCCATCAGTGAGGGGACAGCAGCCAAAAACATTCAGTACTTC. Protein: CAISEGTAAKNIQYF.

The CDR3 bases are TGTGCCAGCAGCCCGGAACCTAACGGTGGGAGAGAGACCCAGTACTTC. Translation gives CASSPEPNGGRETQYF. The chain carries TRBV11-3 and TRBJ2-5; a weak D match, TRBD2 (5 bases). Germline assignment: CDR1 SGHNT and CDR2 YENEEA. The CDR3 totals 16 residues. The V end was cut by 5 bases, the J end by 4 bases, with 20 bases between.

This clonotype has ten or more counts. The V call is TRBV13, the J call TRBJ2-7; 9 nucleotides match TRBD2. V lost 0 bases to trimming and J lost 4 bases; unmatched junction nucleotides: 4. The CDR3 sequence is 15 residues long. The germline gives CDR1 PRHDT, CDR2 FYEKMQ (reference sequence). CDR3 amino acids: CASSLGDSGSYEQYF. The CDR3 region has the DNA TGTGCCAGCAGCTTAGGTGATAGCGGGAGTTACGAGCAGTACTTC.

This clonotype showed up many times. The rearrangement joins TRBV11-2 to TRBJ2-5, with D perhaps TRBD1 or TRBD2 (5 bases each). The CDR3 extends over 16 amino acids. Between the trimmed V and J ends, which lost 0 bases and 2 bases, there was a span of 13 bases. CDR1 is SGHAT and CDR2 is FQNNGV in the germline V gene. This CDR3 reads CASSLDNRGEQETQYF. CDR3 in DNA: TGTGCCAGCAGCTTAGATAACCGGGGCGAACAAGAGACCCAGTACTTC.

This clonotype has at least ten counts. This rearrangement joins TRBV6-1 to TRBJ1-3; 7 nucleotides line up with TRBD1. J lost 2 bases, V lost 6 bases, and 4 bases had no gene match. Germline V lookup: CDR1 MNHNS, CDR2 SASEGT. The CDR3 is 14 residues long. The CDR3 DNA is TGTGCCAGCAGATTACAGGGGACTGGAAACACCATATATTTT. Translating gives CASRLQGTGNTIYF.

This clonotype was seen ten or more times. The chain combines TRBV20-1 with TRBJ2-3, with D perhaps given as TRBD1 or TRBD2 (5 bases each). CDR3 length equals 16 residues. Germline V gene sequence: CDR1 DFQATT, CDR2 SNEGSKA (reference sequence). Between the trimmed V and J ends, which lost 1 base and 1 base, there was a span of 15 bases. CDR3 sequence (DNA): TGCAGTGCTAGAGTAAGGTTGGGGGTAGGCACAGATACGCAGTATTTT. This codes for CSARVRLGVGTDTQYF.

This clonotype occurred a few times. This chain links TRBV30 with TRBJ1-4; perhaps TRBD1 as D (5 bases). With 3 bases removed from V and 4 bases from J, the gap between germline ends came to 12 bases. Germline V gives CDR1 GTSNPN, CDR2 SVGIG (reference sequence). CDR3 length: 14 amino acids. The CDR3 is CAWSGGKDNEKLFF. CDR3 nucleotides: TGTGCCTGGAGCGGGGGGAAGGATAATGAAAAACTGTTTTTT. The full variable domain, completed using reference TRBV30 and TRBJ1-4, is SQTIHQWPATLVQPVGSPLSLECTVEGTSNPNLYWYRQAAGRGLQLLFYSVGIGQISSEVPQNLSASRPQDRQFILSSKKLLLSDSGFYLCAWSGGKDNEKLFFGSGTQLSVL.

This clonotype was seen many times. The CDR3 sequence is CASSPRTGSEQYF. In DNA form, the CDR3 reads TGTGCCAGCAGTCCCCGGACAGGGAGCGAGCAGTACTTC. The chain employs TRBV6-1 and TRBJ2-7; 8 nucleotides agree with TRBD1. The CDR3 loop spans 13 amino acids. Germline CDR1 MNHNS, CDR2 SASEGT. Germline trimming cut 5 bases from V and 6 bases from J; bases unmatched to any gene: 6.

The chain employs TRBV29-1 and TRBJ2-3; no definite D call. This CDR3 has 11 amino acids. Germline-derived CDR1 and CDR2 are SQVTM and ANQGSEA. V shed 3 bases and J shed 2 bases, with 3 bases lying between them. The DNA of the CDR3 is TGCAGCGTTGAGCTCACAGATACGCAGTATTTT. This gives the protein CSVELTDTQYF.

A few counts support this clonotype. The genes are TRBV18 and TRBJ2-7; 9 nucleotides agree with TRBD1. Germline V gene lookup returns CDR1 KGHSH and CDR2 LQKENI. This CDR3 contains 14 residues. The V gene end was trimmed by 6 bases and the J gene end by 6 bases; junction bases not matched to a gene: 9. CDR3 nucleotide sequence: TGTGCCAGCTCTCTGAGGGGGACAGGGACCGAGCAGTACTTC. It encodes CASSLRGTGTEQYF.

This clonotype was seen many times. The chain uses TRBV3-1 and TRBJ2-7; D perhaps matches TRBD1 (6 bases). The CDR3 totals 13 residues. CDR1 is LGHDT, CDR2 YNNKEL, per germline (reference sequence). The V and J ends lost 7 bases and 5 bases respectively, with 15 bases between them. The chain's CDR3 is CASNRRGKNEQYF. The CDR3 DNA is TGTGCCAGCAATCGAAGGGGGAAGAACGAGCAGTACTTC.

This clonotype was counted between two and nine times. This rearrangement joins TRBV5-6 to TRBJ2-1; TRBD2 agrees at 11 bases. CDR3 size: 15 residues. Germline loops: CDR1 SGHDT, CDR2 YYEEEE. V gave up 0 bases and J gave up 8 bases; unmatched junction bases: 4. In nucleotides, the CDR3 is TGTGCCAGCAGCTTGGTGCTAGCGGGGGGTGATGAGCAGTTCTTC. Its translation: CASSLVLAGGDEQFF.

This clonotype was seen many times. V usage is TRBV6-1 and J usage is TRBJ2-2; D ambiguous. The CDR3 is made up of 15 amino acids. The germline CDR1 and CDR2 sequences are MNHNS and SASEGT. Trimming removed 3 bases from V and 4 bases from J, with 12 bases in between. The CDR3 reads CASSDQSESTGELFF. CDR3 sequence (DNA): TGTGCCAGCAGTGACCAGAGTGAGAGCACCGGGGAGCTGTTTTTT.

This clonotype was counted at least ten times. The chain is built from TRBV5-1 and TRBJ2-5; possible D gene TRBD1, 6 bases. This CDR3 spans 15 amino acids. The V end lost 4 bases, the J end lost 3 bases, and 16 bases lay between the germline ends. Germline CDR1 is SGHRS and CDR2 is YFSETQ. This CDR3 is CASSLFRQAKETQYF. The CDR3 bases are TGCGCCAGCAGCCTATTCAGACAGGCCAAAGAGACCCAGTACTTC.

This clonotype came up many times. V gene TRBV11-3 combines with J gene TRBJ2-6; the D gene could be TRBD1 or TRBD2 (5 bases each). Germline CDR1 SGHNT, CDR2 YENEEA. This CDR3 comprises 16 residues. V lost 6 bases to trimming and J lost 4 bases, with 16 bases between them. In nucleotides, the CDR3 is TGTGCCAGCAGACCTTCGTCCGGGGCCGGGGCCAACGTCCTGACTTTC. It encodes CASRPSSGAGANVLTF.